The text below deals with one TCR beta chain. J gave up 7 bases and V 2 bases, and 4 bases lay outside the gene matches. The CDR3 length is 15 residues. In germline, CDR1 is SGDLS, CDR2 YYNGEE. Noted time point: pretreatment peripheral blood. Only in-frame clones appear in the TCRdb table, and some are missing; sequencing was by immunoSEQ multiplex PCR. The sample lists about 95,000 clones, around nine tenths occurring once. The data are from a study of PD-L1 blockade in urothelial cancer. On the study more broadly: Bladder-origin urothelial cancer in males described about 90% of the 29 patients.

The material sequenced was PBMCs, taken around atezolizumab (anti-PD-L1) treatment. The genes are TRBV9 and TRBJ2-1; 12 bases line up with TRBD2. The sequence came from a man in his 60s with urothelial cancer. Written as DNA, the CDR3 is TGTGCCAGCAGCGTGGGACTAGCGGGTAGGAATGAGCAGTTCTTC. It specifies CASSVGLAGRNEQFF.